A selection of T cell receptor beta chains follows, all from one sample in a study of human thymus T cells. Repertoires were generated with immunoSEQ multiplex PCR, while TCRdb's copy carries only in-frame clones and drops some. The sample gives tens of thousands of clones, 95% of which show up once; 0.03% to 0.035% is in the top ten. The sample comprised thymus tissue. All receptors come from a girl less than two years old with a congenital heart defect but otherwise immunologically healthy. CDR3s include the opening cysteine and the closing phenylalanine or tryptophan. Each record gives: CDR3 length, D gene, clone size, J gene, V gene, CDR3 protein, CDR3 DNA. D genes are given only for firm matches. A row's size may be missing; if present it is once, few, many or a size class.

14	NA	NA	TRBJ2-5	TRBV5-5	CASSLEAARLTQYF	TGTGCCAGCAGCTTGGAGGCAGCTAGGTTGACCCAGTACTTC
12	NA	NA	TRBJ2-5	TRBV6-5	CASSKGAGTQYF	TGTGCCAGCAGTAAAGGGGCCGGGACCCAGTACTTC
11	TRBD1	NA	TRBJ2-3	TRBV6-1	CAGRQGDTQYF	TGTGCCGGACGACAGGGGGATACGCAGTATTTT
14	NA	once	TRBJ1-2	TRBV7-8	CASSLSRDIWGYTF	TGTGCCAGCAGCTTGTCTCGGGACATATGGGGCTACACCTTC
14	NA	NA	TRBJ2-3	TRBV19	CASSTRDFPDTQYF	TGTGCCAGTAGTACGCGGGACTTCCCTGATACGCAGTATTTT
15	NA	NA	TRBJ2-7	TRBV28	CASSLPAASSYEQYF	TGTGCCAGCAGTTTGCCAGCCGCTAGCTCCTACGAGCAGTACTTC
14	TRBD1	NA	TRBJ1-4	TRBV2	CASSPGQSDEKLFF	TGTGCCAGCAGCCCGGGACAGTCCGATGAAAAACTGTTTTTT
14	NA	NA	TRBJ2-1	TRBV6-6	CASRRDSPANEQFF	TGTGCCAGCAGACGCGACTCCCCCGCTAATGAGCAGTTCTTC
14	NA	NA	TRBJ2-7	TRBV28	CASREPDRPYEQYF	TGTGCCAGCAGGGAGCCAGACCGACCCTACGAGCAGTACTTC
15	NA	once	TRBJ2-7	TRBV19	CASSPIAGGSYEQYF	TGTGCCAGTAGTCCCATCGCCGGGGGATCCTACGAGCAGTACTTC
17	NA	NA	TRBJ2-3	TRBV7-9	CASSPRLGSPSTDTQYF	TGTGCCAGCAGCCCACGGTTGGGGAGCCCTAGCACAGATACGCAGTATTTT
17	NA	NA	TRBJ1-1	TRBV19	CASSIAPWERVRNKAFF	TGTGCCAGTAGTATAGCCCCTTGGGAGAGGGTCCGCAATAAAGCTTTCTTT
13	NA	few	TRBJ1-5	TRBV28	CASSSSLNQPQHF	TGTGCCAGCAGTTCTAGCCTAAATCAGCCCCAGCATTTT
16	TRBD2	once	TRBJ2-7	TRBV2	CASSGLAGAGPNEQYF	TGTGCCAGCAGCGGACTAGCGGGAGCCGGTCCTAACGAGCAGTACTTC
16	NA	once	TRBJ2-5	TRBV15	CATSSKLAAYQETQYF	TGTGCCACCAGCAGCAAGTTAGCGGCTTACCAAGAGACCCAGTACTTC
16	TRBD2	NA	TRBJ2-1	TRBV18	CASSPLAGVKINEQFF	TGTGCCAGCTCACCACTAGCGGGTGTTAAAATCAATGAGCAGTTCTTC
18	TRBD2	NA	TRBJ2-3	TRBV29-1	CSVGSGLAGPASTDTQYF	TGCAGCGTCGGCTCCGGACTAGCGGGGCCGGCTAGCACAGATACGCAGTATTTT
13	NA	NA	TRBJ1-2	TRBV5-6	CASSLTPNYGYTF	TGTGCCAGCAGCTTGACACCGAACTATGGCTACACCTTC
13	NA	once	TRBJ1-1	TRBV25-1	CASSAGGDTEAFF	TGTGCCAGCAGTGCCGGGGGCGATACTGAAGCTTTCTTT
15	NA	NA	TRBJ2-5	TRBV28	CASSTTDREVQTQYF	TGTGCCAGCAGCACCACCGACAGGGAGGTGCAGACCCAGTACTTC
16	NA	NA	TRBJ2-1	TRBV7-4	CASSPPSVAARREQFF	TGTGCCAGCAGCCCCCCCTCGGTTGCTGCCAGGCGGGAGCAGTTCTTC
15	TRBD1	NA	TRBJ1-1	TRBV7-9	CASSRQGAMNTEAFF	TGTGCCAGCAGCAGACAGGGGGCAATGAACACTGAAGCTTTCTTT
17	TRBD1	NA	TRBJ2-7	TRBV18	CASSPPRPTGENYGQYF	TGTGCCAGCTCACCACCTAGGCCGACAGGGGAAAATTATGGGCAGTACTTC
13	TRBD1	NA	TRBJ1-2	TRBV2	CASSWTGVYGYTF	TGTGCCAGCAGTTGGACAGGCGTCTATGGCTACACCTTC
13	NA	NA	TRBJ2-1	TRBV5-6	CASSSQVDNEQFF	TGTGCCAGCAGCTCACAGGTGGACAATGAGCAGTTCTTC
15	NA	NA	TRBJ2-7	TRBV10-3	CAISEGDSLSGEQYF	TGTGCCATCAGTGAGGGAGACAGCCTTTCAGGTGAGCAGTACTTC
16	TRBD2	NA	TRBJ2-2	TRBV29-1	CSGRGLAGVSTGELFF	TGCAGCGGCCGGGGACTAGCGGGAGTCTCCACCGGGGAGCTGTTTTTT